The rows below give T cell receptor beta chains drawn from one sample of a study of cytomegalovirus exposure and HLA in healthy donors. Data came from immunoSEQ multiplex PCR; TCRdb stores just in-frame clones and leaves some out. The table has some 150,000 clones, around 79% seen once; the top ten hold 6% to 7%. The sequencing input was PBMCs. The receptor set was obtained from a man aged 35-49 years in good health and CMV-seropositive. Each CDR3 is given with its conserved first and last residue. Fields, in order: D gene, clone size, V gene, J gene, CDR3 protein, CDR3 DNA. The D gene is left open where the match is weak. Rows may omit the clone size; those that give it use once, few, many or a size class.

d_call: TRBD2
clone_size: -
v_call: TRBV10-2
j_call: TRBJ2-1
cdr3_aa: CASSDPSGRTPYNEQFF
cdr3_nt: TGCGCCAGCAGTGACCCTAGCGGGCGGACCCCCTACAATGAGCAGTTCTTC

d_call: -
clone_size: once
v_call: TRBV7-2
j_call: TRBJ1-2
cdr3_aa: CASSPASNYGYTF
cdr3_nt: TGTGCCAGCAGCCCAGCGAGCAACTATGGCTACACCTTC

d_call: TRBD1
clone_size: -
v_call: TRBV19
j_call: TRBJ1-1
cdr3_aa: CASTGQGAGNTEAFF
cdr3_nt: TGTGCCAGTACCGGACAGGGTGCTGGGAACACTGAAGCTTTCTTT

d_call: -
clone_size: -
v_call: TRBV7-8
j_call: TRBJ2-2
cdr3_aa: CASSHTTGTANTGELFF
cdr3_nt: TGTGCCAGCAGCCATACTACCGGGACTGCGAACACCGGGGAGCTGTTTTTT

d_call: -
clone_size: -
v_call: TRBV11-3
j_call: TRBJ1-1
cdr3_aa: CASSLGGGWNTEAFF
cdr3_nt: TGTGCCAGCAGCTTAGGTGGGGGGTGGAACACTGAAGCTTTCTTT

d_call: -
clone_size: -
v_call: TRBV10-3
j_call: TRBJ2-1
cdr3_aa: CAISESLVSYNEQFF
cdr3_nt: TGTGCCATCAGTGAGTCACTGGTTTCCTACAATGAGCAGTTCTTC

d_call: -
clone_size: -
v_call: TRBV6-1
j_call: TRBJ2-5
cdr3_aa: CASSERHSGETQYF
cdr3_nt: TGTGCCAGCTCCGAAAGACACTCTGGGGAGACCCAGTACTTC

d_call: TRBD2
clone_size: -
v_call: TRBV5-4
j_call: TRBJ2-3
cdr3_aa: CASSRGLAGGQSDTQYF
cdr3_nt: TGTGCCAGCAGCCGAGGACTAGCGGGAGGGCAATCAGATACGCAGTATTTT

d_call: TRBD1
clone_size: once
v_call: TRBV5-4
j_call: TRBJ1-2
cdr3_aa: CASSLVGQGYGYTF
cdr3_nt: TGTGCCAGCAGCTTGGTGGGACAGGGCTATGGCTACACCTTC

d_call: -
clone_size: -
v_call: TRBV7-2
j_call: TRBJ1-5
cdr3_aa: CASSLSRQPQHF
cdr3_nt: TGTGCCAGCAGCTTAAGCCGCCAGCCCCAGCATTTT

d_call: -
clone_size: -
v_call: TRBV30
j_call: TRBJ2-1
cdr3_aa: CAWSVRNEQFF
cdr3_nt: TGTGCCTGGAGTGTGAGGAATGAGCAGTTCTTC

d_call: -
clone_size: -
v_call: TRBV29-1
j_call: TRBJ1-1
cdr3_aa: CSVISTGPTEAFF
cdr3_nt: TGCAGCGTCATATCAACAGGGCCCACTGAAGCTTTCTTT

d_call: TRBD1
clone_size: -
v_call: TRBV29-1
j_call: TRBJ2-7
cdr3_aa: CRGQTYEQYF
cdr3_nt: TGCAGGGGACAGACCTACGAGCAGTACTTC